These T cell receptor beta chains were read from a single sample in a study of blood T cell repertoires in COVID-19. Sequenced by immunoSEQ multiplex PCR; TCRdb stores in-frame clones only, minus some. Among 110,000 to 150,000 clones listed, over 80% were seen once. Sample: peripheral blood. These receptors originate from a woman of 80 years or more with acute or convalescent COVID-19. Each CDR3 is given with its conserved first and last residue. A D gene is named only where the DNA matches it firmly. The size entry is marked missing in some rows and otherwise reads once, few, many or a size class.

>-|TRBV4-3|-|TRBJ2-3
CASSQDYTRRSDTQYF
TGCGCCAGCAGCCAAGATTACACCCGGAGGTCAGATACGCAGTATTTT
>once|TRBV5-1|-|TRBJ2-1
CASSLYGDTYNEQFF
TGCGCCAGCAGCTTGTATGGGGACACTTACAATGAGCAGTTCTTC
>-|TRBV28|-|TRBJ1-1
CASLTGTTNTEAFF
TGTGCCAGCCTAACCGGGACAACGAACACTGAAGCTTTCTTT
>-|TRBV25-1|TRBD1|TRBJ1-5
CASSDPTGSDQPQHF
TGTGCCAGCAGTGATCCGACAGGGAGCGATCAGCCCCAGCATTTT
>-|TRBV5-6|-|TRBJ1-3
CASSLRGDSSGNTIYF
TGTGCCAGCAGCTTGCGCGGTGATTCCTCTGGAAACACCATATATTTT
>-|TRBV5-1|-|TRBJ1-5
CASSLGAGSNQPQHF
TGCGCCAGCAGCTTGGGTGCAGGTAGCAATCAGCCCCAGCATTTT
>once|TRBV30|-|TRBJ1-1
CAWSQGMNTEAFF
TGTGCCTGGTCTCAGGGAATGAACACTGAAGCTTTCTTT
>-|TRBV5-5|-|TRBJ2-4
CASSRDAGNIQYF
TGTGCCAGCAGCCGGGACGCGGGGAACATTCAGTACTTC
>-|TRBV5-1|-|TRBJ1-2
CASSWGDGSRGGYTF
TGCGCCAGCAGCTGGGGGGACGGTTCCCGTGGGGGCTACACCTTC
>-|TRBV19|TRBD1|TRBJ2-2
CASSIGGQGTNTGELFF
TGTGCCAGTAGTATAGGCGGACAGGGAACGAACACCGGGGAGCTGTTTTTT
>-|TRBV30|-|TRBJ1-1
CAWSVVQGKAEAFF
TGTGCCTGGAGTGTCGTCCAGGGGAAAGCTGAAGCTTTCTTT
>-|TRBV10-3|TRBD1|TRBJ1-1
CAIRTGQENTEAFF
TGTGCCATCAGGACCGGACAGGAGAACACTGAAGCTTTCTTT
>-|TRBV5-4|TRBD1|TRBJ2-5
CASSRGGQGQETQYF
TGTGCCAGCAGCCGGGGGGGACAGGGGCAAGAGACCCAGTACTTC
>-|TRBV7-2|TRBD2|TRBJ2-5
CASSPSWGGQETQYF
TGTGCCAGCAGCCCGTCGTGGGGGGGCCAAGAGACCCAGTACTTC
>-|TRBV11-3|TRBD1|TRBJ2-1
CASSLEGSGTGYNEQFF
TGTGCCAGCAGCTTAGAGGGGTCCGGGACAGGGTACAATGAGCAGTTCTTC
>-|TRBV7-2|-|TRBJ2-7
CASSLFTAYEQYF
TGTGCCAGCAGCTTATTTACAGCCTACGAGCAGTACTTC
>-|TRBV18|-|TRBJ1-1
CASSPAFQAGVGGTEAFF
TGTGCCAGCTCACCAGCTTTTCAGGCGGGCGTTGGTGGCACTGAAGCTTTCTTT
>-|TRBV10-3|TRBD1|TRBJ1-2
CAISDDRGLYGYTF
TGTGCCATCAGTGATGACAGGGGACTCTATGGCTACACCTTC
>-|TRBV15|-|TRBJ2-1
CATSRGSSYNEQFF
TGTGCCACCAGCAGAGGGAGCTCCTACAATGAGCAGTTCTTC
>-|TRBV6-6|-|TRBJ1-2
CASSYAGSGYTF
TGTGCCAGCAGTTATGCAGGGTCTGGCTACACCTTC
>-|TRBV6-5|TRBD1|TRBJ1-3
CASRDRGFGNTIYF
TGTGCCAGCAGGGACAGGGGATTTGGAAACACCATATATTTT
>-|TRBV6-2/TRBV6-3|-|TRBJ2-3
CASSYGDSTGDTQYF
TGTGCCAGCAGTTACGGAGACTCGACAGGCGATACGCAGTATTTT
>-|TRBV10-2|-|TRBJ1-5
CASSDISGGGRQPQHF
TGCGCCAGCAGTGATATTTCGGGGGGGGGTCGGCAGCCCCAGCATTTT
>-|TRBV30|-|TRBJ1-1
CAWSVDSLTEAFF
TGTGCCTGGAGTGTAGACAGCCTTACTGAAGCTTTCTTT
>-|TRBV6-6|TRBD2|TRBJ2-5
CASSYRSGGAETQYF
TGTGCCAGCAGTTACCGTAGCGGGGGGGCTGAGACCCAGTACTTC
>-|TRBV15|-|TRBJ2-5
CATTSQGGEETQYF
TGTGCCACCACCTCCCAAGGGGGAGAAGAGACCCAGTACTTC
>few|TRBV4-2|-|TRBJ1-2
CASSREDSGGYGYTF
TGTGCCAGCAGCCGAGAAGACAGCGGGGGGTATGGCTACACCTTC
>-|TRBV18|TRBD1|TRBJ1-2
CASSPQGAYGYTF
TGTGCCAGCTCACCTCAGGGGGCCTATGGCTACACCTTC
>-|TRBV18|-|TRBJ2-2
CASSPAARTNTGELFF
TGTGCCAGCTCACCAGCCGCCAGAACGAACACCGGGGAGCTGTTTTTT
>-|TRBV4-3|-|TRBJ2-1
CASSQDIGDEQFF
TGCGCCAGCAGCCAAGATATAGGGGATGAGCAGTTCTTC
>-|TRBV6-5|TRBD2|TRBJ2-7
CASREGGTSHEQYF
TGTGCCAGCAGAGAGGGCGGGACTAGCCACGAGCAGTACTTC
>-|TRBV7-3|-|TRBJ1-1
CASSLSRDYTEAFF
TGTGCCAGCAGCTTAAGCAGAGACTACACTGAAGCTTTCTTT
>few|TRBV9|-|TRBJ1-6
CASTRLGGGGSPLHF
TGTGCCAGCACAAGGCTGGGGGGCGGGGGTTCACCCCTCCACTTT
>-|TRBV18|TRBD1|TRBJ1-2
CASSPPGTGNRGYTF
TGTGCCAGCTCACCACCGGGGACAGGCAACCGAGGCTACACCTTC
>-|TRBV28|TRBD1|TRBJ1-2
CASSDQTGEVGYTF
TGTGCCAGCAGTGATCAGACAGGGGAAGTTGGCTACACCTTC
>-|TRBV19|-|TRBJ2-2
CASSTLAGTGELFF
TGTGCCAGTAGTACTCTCGCAGGGACCGGGGAGCTGTTTTTT
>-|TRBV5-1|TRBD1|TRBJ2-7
CASSLLQGASEQYF
TGCGCCAGCAGCCTGTTACAGGGGGCCAGCGAGCAGTACTTC
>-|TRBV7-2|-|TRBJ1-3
CASSLGPVPSGNTIYF
TGTGCCAGCAGCTTAGGTCCGGTCCCCTCTGGAAACACCATATATTTT
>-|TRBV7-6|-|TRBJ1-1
CASSLLQGAPHLNTEAFF
TGTGCCAGCAGCTTACTACAGGGCGCTCCACACCTCAACACTGAAGCTTTCTTT
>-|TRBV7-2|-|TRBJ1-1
CASSFGGIQNTEAFF
TGTGCCAGCAGCTTCGGGGGGATCCAGAACACTGAAGCTTTCTTT
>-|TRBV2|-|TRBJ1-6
CASSEMRVENSPLHF
TGTGCCAGCAGTGAAATGCGAGTGGAGAATTCACCCCTCCACTTT
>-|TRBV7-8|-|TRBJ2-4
CASSLYQTVNIQYF
TGTGCCAGCAGCTTATACCAAACAGTCAACATTCAGTACTTC
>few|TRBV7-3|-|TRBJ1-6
CASSLTSGANSPLHF
TGTGCCAGCAGCTTAACGTCAGGGGCCAATTCACCCCTCCACTTT
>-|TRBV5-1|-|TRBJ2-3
CASIAGTAADTQYF
TGCGCCAGCATTGCGGGGACCGCCGCAGATACGCAGTATTTT
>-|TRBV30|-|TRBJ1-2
CAFRVDYNYGYTF
TGTGCCTTCCGGGTCGACTATAACTATGGCTACACCTTC
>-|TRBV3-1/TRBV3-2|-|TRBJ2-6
CASSQGGGARLSGANVLTF
TGTGCCAGCAGCCAAGGAGGGGGGGCCCGGCTCTCCGGGGCCAACGTCCTGACTTTC
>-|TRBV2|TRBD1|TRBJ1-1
CASSQTGGESEAFF
TGTGCCAGCAGCCAGACAGGGGGCGAATCTGAAGCTTTCTTT
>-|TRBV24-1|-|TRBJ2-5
CATSLSGRETQYF
TGTGCCACCAGTTTGTCAGGGCGAGAGACCCAGTACTTC
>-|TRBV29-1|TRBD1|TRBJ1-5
CSMSRDRAPPGNQPQHF
TGCAGCATGAGCCGGGACAGGGCTCCCCCGGGCAATCAGCCCCAGCATTTT
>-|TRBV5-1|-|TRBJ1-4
CASSLGLTADSNTNEKLFF
TGCGCCAGCAGCTTGGGTCTCACAGCGGATTCCAATACTAATGAAAAACTGTTTTTT
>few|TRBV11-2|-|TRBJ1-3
CASSLPRAGNTIYF
TGTGCCAGCAGCTTACCCCGAGCTGGAAACACCATATATTTT
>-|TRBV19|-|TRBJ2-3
CASSIFGFWDTQYF
TGTGCCAGTAGTATTTTCGGGTTTTGGGATACGCAGTATTTT
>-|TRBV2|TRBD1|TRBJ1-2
CAGQGVGRGGYTF
TGTGCCGGCCAGGGGGTCGGGAGGGGTGGCTACACCTTC
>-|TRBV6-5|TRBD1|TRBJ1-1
CASTPQGDTEAFF
TGTGCCAGCACCCCTCAGGGGGACACTGAAGCTTTCTTT
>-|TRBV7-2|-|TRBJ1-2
CASSLERGGNGYTF
TGTGCCAGCAGCTTAGAACGGGGAGGCAATGGCTACACCTTC